The 3 T cell receptor beta chains listed next were all sequenced from one sample in a study of neurological immune-mediated disorders. TCRdb recomputed calls from the 5' RACE reads with MiXCR, one row per CDR3 protein. The sample lists about 55,000 distinct CDR3 sequences; over 4% were seen once. Sequencing was done on a sample of PBMCs. The receptor source for this set is a man over 45 with multiple sclerosis.

This clonotype has only a few counts. This may be a read error: a much more frequent sequence differs by one nucleotide. The CDR3 spells CASSPLTGAYEQYF. The CDR3 DNA follows: TGTGCCAGCAGTCCCCTAACGGGGGCCTACGAGCAGTACTTC. The rearrangement links TRBV6-5 to TRBJ2-7, with D maybe TRBD2 (6 bases). Germline V gene sequence: CDR1 MNHEY, CDR2 SVGAGI. V lost 5 bases to trimming and J lost 2 bases, with 13 bases between them. This CDR3 has 14 amino acids.

The chain uses TRBV7-6 and TRBJ1-2; tentative D call: TRBD1 (6 bases). The CDR3 is made up of 15 amino acids. The germline CDR1 and CDR2 sequences are SGHVS and FNYEAQ. Trimming left V 4 bases short and J 4 bases short, with 16 bases between. The CDR3 protein is CASSSGVEGGYGYTF. CDR3 DNA sequence: TGTGCCAGCAGCTCCGGGGTGGAGGGGGGCTATGGCTACACCTTC.

This clonotype was found many times. The rearrangement links TRBV11-1 to TRBJ2-6; 7 nucleotides align to TRBD1. V gave up 4 bases and J gave up 4 bases; unmatched junction bases: 10. There are 17 residues in the CDR3. The germline V gene has CDR1 SGHAT and CDR2 FQDESV (reference sequence). In DNA form, the CDR3 reads TGTGCCAGCAGCTCCGGGGTTATGGGACAGGGGGCCAACGTCCTGACTTTC. Its translation: CASSSGVMGQGANVLTF.